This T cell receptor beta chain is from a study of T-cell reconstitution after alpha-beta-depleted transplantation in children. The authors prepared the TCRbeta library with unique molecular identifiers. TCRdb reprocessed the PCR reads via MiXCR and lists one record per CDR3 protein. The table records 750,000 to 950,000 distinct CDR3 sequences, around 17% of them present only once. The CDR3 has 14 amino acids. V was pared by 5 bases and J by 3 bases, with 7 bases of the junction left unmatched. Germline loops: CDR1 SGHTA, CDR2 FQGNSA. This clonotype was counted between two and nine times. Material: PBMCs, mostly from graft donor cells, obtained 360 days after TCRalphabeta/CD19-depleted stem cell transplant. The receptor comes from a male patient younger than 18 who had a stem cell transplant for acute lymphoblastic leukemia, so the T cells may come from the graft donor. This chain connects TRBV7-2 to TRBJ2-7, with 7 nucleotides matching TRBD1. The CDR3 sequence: CASSPWTGNYEQYF. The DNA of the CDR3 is TGTGCCAGCAGCCCCTGGACAGGAAACTACGAGCAGTACTTC.